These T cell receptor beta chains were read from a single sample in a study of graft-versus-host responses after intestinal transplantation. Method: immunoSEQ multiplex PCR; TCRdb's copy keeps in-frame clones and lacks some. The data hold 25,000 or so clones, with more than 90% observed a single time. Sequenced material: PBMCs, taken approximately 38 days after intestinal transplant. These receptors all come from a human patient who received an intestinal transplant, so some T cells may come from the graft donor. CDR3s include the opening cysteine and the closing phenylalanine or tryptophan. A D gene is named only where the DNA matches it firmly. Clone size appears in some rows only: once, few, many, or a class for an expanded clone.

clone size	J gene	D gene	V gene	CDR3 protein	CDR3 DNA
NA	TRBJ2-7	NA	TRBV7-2	CASSLGVYEQYF	TGTGCCAGCAGCTTAGGGGTCTACGAGCAGTACTTC
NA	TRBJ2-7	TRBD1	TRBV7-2	CASSLGRTGVEQYF	TGTGCCAGCAGCTTAGGGCGGACAGGGGTCGAGCAGTACTTC
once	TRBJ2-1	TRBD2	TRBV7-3	CASSPGLAVYNEQFF	TGTGCCAGCAGCCCTGGACTAGCGGTTTACAATGAGCAGTTCTTC
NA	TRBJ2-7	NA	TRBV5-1	CASSLVPTWEQYF	TGCGCCAGCAGCTTGGTACCAACGTGGGAGCAGTACTTC
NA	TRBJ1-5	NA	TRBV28	CASCLTSLQHF	TGTGCCAGCTGCTTGACATCACTTCAGCATTTT
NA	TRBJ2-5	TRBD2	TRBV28	CASTPAELAGPQETQYF	TGTGCCAGCACCCCCGCGGAACTAGCGGGGCCTCAAGAGACCCAGTACTTC
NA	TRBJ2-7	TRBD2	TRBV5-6	CASSSPGLAGVLNEQYF	TGTGCCAGCAGTTCTCCGGGACTAGCGGGAGTTCTCAACGAGCAGTACTTC
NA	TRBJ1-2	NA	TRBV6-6	CASSYVWPYGYTF	TGTGCCAGCAGTTACGTATGGCCCTATGGCTACACCTTC
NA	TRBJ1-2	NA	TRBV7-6	CASSLGSYRDYYGYTF	TGTGCCAGCAGCTTAGGAAGTTATAGGGACTACTATGGCTACACCTTC
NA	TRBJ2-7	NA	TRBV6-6	CASSYTPLDEQYF	TGTGCCAGCAGTTACACACCCCTGGACGAGCAGTACTTC
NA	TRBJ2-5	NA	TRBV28	CASSFLRETQETQYF	TGTGCCAGCAGTTTCTTGAGGGAGACCCAAGAGACCCAGTACTTC
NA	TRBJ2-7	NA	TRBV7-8	CASSLVSGAASDEQYF	TGTGCCAGCAGCTTAGTTTCGGGCGCGGCTTCGGACGAGCAGTACTTC
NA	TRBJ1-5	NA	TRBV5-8	CASSLGQVEYNQPQHF	TGTGCCAGCAGCTTGGGACAGGTCGAATACAATCAGCCCCAGCATTTT